Following are 22 T cell receptor beta chains from one sample sequenced in a study of Graves' ophthalmopathy and Graves' hyperthyroidism. RNA transcripts served as template for amplifying TCR beta CDR3 sequences. The authors performed first-round RT-PCR with HTBI primers and then a second-round multiplex PCR. TCRdb redid the calling of the multiplex PCR reads with MiXCR, one entry per CDR3 protein. The repertoire holds about 1.2 million distinct CDR3 sequences, with 35% to 40% as singletons. What was sequenced was peripheral blood or thyroid tissue (not recorded which). These receptors were collected from an adult man with Graves' hyperthyroidism.

This clonotype appeared many times. This chain uses TRBV19 with TRBJ1-1; D is perhaps TRBD1 (5 bases). Germline V CDR1 and CDR2: LNHDA, SQIVND (reference sequence). The ends were cut back, 7 bases at V and 0 bases at J, with 6 bases in the middle. This CDR3 comprises 12 residues. CDR3: CASKGLNTEAFF. In DNA, the CDR3 is TGTGCCAGTAAGGGGTTGAACACTGAAGCTTTCTTT.

This clonotype was found a few times. The chain combines TRBV6-2 or TRBV6-3 with TRBJ1-5; D ambiguous. The germline V gene has CDR1 MNHEY and CDR2 SVGEGT. Deletions cut 2 bases from V and 4 bases from J, with 9 bases between. The CDR3 runs 14 residues. The CDR3 nucleotides are TGTGCCAGCAGTTACAGGAACGGAAATCAGCCCCAGCATTTT. Translation: CASSYRNGNQPQHF.

The sample holds many counts of this clonotype. The CDR3: CASSTPGDEQYF. The CDR3 region has the DNA TGTGCCAGCAGCACCCCGGGAGACGAGCAGTACTTC. The chain couples TRBV7-9 to TRBJ2-7; tentatively, D is TRBD2 (6 bases). Germline assignment: CDR1 SEHNR and CDR2 FQNEAQ (reference sequence). V was pared by 5 bases and J by 5 bases, with 10 bases between. This CDR3 comprises 12 residues.

In regard to this clonotype: Being one base from a much bigger clone, this may be a read error. The rearrangement uses TRBV14 and TRBJ1-6, with 7 bases fitting TRBD1. CDR3 size: 15 residues. Germline CDR1 and CDR2: SGHDN and FVKESK. The CDR3 DNA reads TGTGCCAGCAGCTATCGACAGGGAGGTACGTCACCCCCCCACTTT. It is translated as CASSYRQGGTSPPHF.

The sample holds many counts of this clonotype. The chain recombines TRBV5-1 with TRBJ1-5, with D possibly being TRBD1 (5 bases). Germline assignment: CDR1 SGHRS and CDR2 YFSETQ. Trimming cost V 1 base and J 6 bases, with 20 bases left between them. The CDR3 extends over 17 amino acids. The CDR3 sequence: CASSLNPSQGKSQPQHF. The CDR3 DNA follows: TGCGCCAGCAGCTTGAATCCATCGCAGGGAAAGAGTCAGCCCCAGCATTTT.

This clonotype was seen at least ten times. The CDR3 loop is CASSTYTGKNTEAFF. CDR3 nucleotide sequence: TGTGCCAGTAGTACCTACACAGGGAAGAACACTGAAGCTTTCTTT. The V gene is TRBV19, the J gene TRBJ1-1, with TRBD1 as a possible D gene (6 bases). This CDR3 has 15 residues. The germline V gene encodes CDR1 LNHDA and CDR2 SQIVND (reference sequence). Between the trimmed V and J ends, which lost 4 bases and 1 base, there was a span of 13 bases.

This clonotype has just a few counts. V usage is TRBV6-1 and J usage is TRBJ1-5; the match to TRBD1 covers 9 bases. This CDR3 contains 15 residues. Germline CDR1 reads MNHNS; CDR2 reads SASEGT. J gave up 5 bases and V 3 bases, and 5 bases lay outside the gene matches. The CDR3 protein is CASSDGTGRHQPQHF. CDR3 DNA: TGTGCCAGCAGTGATGGGACAGGGCGGCATCAGCCCCAGCATTTT.

Worth noting for this clonotype: At one boundary the junction diverges from the germline segment, which might be a read error. The chain joins TRBV10-3 to TRBJ2-5; no firm D call. The length of the CDR3 is 18 residues. Germline assignment: CDR1 ENHRY and CDR2 SYGVKD. The CDR3 reads CASSLPPICREYQETQYF. The CDR3 DNA follows: TGTGCCAGCAGTTTACCCCCTATTTGTCGAGAGTACCAAGAGACCCAGTACTTC.

Concerning this clonotype: A much larger clone sits a single nucleotide away, making a read error possible. The rearrangement links TRBV7-2 to TRBJ1-2; D is uncertain. CDR3 length: 15 residues. The V gene's germline CDR1 is SGHTA and CDR2 FQGNSA. As DNA, the CDR3 is TGTGTCAGCAGCTCCGGACGTCGTTGGACGGATGGCTACACCTTC. The encoded protein is CVSSSGRRWTDGYTF.

The V gene is TRBV25-1, the J gene TRBJ2-5; either TRBD1 or TRBD2 may fit D (5 bases each). The germline V and J ends were trimmed by 2 bases and 3 bases, with 25 bases remaining between them. The germline gives CDR1 MGHDK, CDR2 SYGVNS. CDR3 size: 19 residues. The CDR3 loop is CASSEARLGTGTSEETQYF. The CDR3 bases are TGTGCCAGCAGTGAAGCCAGGCTGGGGACGGGGACCAGTGAAGAGACCCAGTACTTC.

This clonotype appeared a few times. V is TRBV7-2 and J is TRBJ2-7, with TRBD2 identical over 13 bases. CDR1 is SGHTA and CDR2 is FQGNSA in the germline V gene. The trim removed 5 bases at V and 0 bases at J, leaving 4 bases unmatched. The CDR3 is 16 amino acids. This chain's CDR3 is CASSPRTSGSSYEQYF. The CDR3 region has the DNA TGTGCCAGCAGCCCAAGGACTAGCGGGAGCTCCTACGAGCAGTACTTC.

At least ten counts were recorded for this clonotype. This rearrangement joins TRBV2 to TRBJ1-1; D unresolved. Trimming removed 9 bases from V and 0 bases from J, with 14 bases in between. This CDR3 contains 14 residues. Looked up from germline, CDR1 is SNHLY and CDR2 is FYNNEI. CDR3 amino acids: CASPSEFMNTEAFF. In DNA form, the CDR3 reads TGTGCCAGTCCCTCCGAGTTTATGAACACTGAAGCTTTCTTT.

This clonotype has ten or more counts. The chain is built from TRBV7-2 and TRBJ1-2; a possible D gene is TRBD1 (5 bases). Trimming shortened V by 5 bases and J by 4 bases, and 20 bases separated the two germline ends. This CDR3 has 16 amino acids. Germline V gene data show CDR1 as SGHTA and CDR2 as FQGNSA. For the CDR3, the DNA is TGTGCCAGCAGCACCCCGTCGGGCAGGGAGGGCTATGGCTACACCTTC. Encoded protein: CASSTPSGREGYGYTF.

This rearrangement joins TRBV20-1 to TRBJ2-5, with D possibly being TRBD1 (6 bases). The CDR3 covers 14 residues. Germline V gene sequence: CDR1 DFQATT, CDR2 SNEGSKA (reference sequence). Trimming shortened V by 1 base and J by 9 bases, and 18 bases separated the two germline ends. For the CDR3, the DNA is TGCAGTGCTAGAGTAGGTATGGGACAAGGGCCCCAGTACTTC. This translates into CSARVGMGQGPQYF.

This clonotype came up many times. CDR3 nucleotides: TGTGCCAGCAGGACTACGACTAGCGGGAGCCCCGAGCAGTACTTC. Protein sequence: CASRTTTSGSPEQYF. This rearrangement joins TRBV7-8 to TRBJ2-7, with TRBD2 identical over 12 bases. Per the germline V gene, CDR1 is SGHVS and CDR2 is FQNEAQ. The CDR3 totals 15 residues. With 6 bases clipped from V and 6 bases from J, the junction kept 9 bases outside the gene matches.

This clonotype was detected ten times or more. The chain combines TRBV14 with TRBJ2-7; the match to TRBD1 covers 12 bases. The CDR3 sequence is 15 residues long. CDR1 is SGHDN, CDR2 FVKESK, per germline. Germline trimming cut 4 bases from V and 6 bases from J; bases unmatched to any gene: 7. CDR3 protein: CASSRPGQGAPEQYF. The CDR3 nucleotides are TGTGCCAGCAGCCGCCCGGGACAGGGGGCTCCCGAGCAGTACTTC.

This clonotype showed up just a few times. The gene calls are TRBV15 and TRBJ2-3; tentative D call: TRBD2 (6 bases). V was clipped by 6 bases and J by 1 base, with 11 bases between them. Germline CDR1 LNHNV, CDR2 YYDKDF (reference sequence). This CDR3 contains 14 residues. CDR3 coding DNA: TGTGCCACCAGTGGAGGGTTCGGCACAGATACGCAGTATTTT. Its translation: CATSGGFGTDTQYF.

This clonotype appeared many times. The rearrangement joins TRBV7-2 to TRBJ2-7; the match to TRBD2 covers 9 bases. The trim removed 5 bases at V and 6 bases at J, leaving 11 bases unmatched. This CDR3 comprises 15 residues. Looked up from germline, CDR1 is SGHTA and CDR2 is FQGNSA. CDR3 residues: CASSLHSGRLGEQYF. The CDR3 coding sequence is TGTGCCAGCAGCCTACATAGCGGGAGACTGGGCGAGCAGTACTTC.

The chain joins TRBV29-1 to TRBJ1-2, with D maybe TRBD1 (5 bases). Trimming took off 0 bases at V and 0 bases at J, with 8 bases between the two ends. The CDR3 has 14 amino acids. Germline V gene lookup returns CDR1 SQVTM and CDR2 ANQGSEA. The CDR3 DNA sequence: TGCAGCGTTGAAGATCGGGGGGCTAACTATGGCTACACCTTC. Its protein is CSVEDRGANYGYTF.

The J gene is TRBJ2-7, the V gene TRBV7-8, with D possibly being TRBD1 (5 bases). The CDR3 covers 14 residues. Per germline, CDR1 SGHVS and CDR2 FQNEAQ. The V gene lost 5 bases and the J gene lost 6 bases, with 17 bases spanning the gap. The CDR3 protein is CASSLGSGAREQYF. In DNA, the CDR3 is TGTGCCAGCAGCCTGGGATCTGGGGCCCGCGAGCAGTACTTC.

This clonotype showed up many times. J is TRBJ1-2 and V is TRBV6-5; D is possibly TRBD1 (6 bases). The length of the CDR3 is 13 residues. V was clipped by 2 bases and J by 4 bases, with 8 bases between them. Germline-derived CDR1 and CDR2 are MNHEY and SVGAGI. The CDR3 region has the DNA TGTGCCAGCAGTTACGGGACAATCTATGGCTACACCTTC. This codes for CASSYGTIYGYTF.

This chain connects TRBV7-8 to TRBJ2-5; D is uncertain. The CDR3 has 14 residues. With 5 bases removed from V and 4 bases from J, the gap between germline ends came to 14 bases. Germline loops: CDR1 SGHVS, CDR2 FQNEAQ. DNA for the CDR3: TGTGCCAGCAGCCAAGATACAGTTGGAGAGACCCAGTACTTC. Translated, it gives CASSQDTVGETQYF.